This TCR beta chain was identified in a study of tumor-infiltrating lymphocytes in localized non-small cell lung cancer. For the study at large: The cohort mixed smokers and never-smokers, several histologies, and some post-neoadjuvant-chemotherapy samples.

Germline V gives CDR1 MNHNY, CDR2 SVGAGI (reference sequence). J lost 3 bases, V lost 6 bases, and 9 bases had no gene match. The CDR3 totals 15 residues. In its sample, this clone was seen a few times. Sequenced by immunoSEQ multiplex PCR; TCRdb stores in-frame clones only, minus some. The data show just under 6,500 clones, with over 65% seen just once and approximately 14% held by the top ten. The source of this sequence is a human donor with non-small cell lung cancer. The V call is TRBV6-6, the J call TRBJ2-3; TRBD2 matches at 7 bases. The sequenced sample was lung tumor tissue. In DNA, the CDR3 is TGTGCCAGCAGGCCCGCGGGAGAAGGTACAGATACGCAGTATTTT. Translating it yields CASRPAGEGTDTQYF.